A single sample is the source of the 15 T cell receptor beta chains below, sequenced in a study of blood T cell repertoires in COVID-19. Assay: immunoSEQ multiplex PCR; the TCRdb copy retains only in-frame clones and omits some. The profile shows tens of thousands of clones, more than 75% of them singletons. Sequencing input: peripheral blood. These receptor sequences come from a man between 40 and 49 years old with acute or convalescent COVID-19.

The chain uses TRBV9 and TRBJ1-3; tentatively, D is TRBD1 (5 bases). Germline CDR1 reads SGDLS; CDR2 reads YYNGEE. The V gene lost 3 bases and the J gene lost 4 bases, with 11 bases spanning the gap. The CDR3 consists of 14 residues. The CDR3 DNA reads TGTGCCAGCAGCGCGGGGGGAGGGGGAAACACCATATATTTT. It yields the protein CASSAGGGGNTIYF.

The chain couples TRBV19 to TRBJ1-5; TRBD1 aligns across 9 bases. Germline lookup yields CDR1 LNHDA and CDR2 SQIVND (reference sequence). J lost 0 bases, V lost 3 bases, and 3 bases had no gene match. This CDR3 contains 16 residues. The CDR3 sequence is CASSINRGLSNQPQHF. The CDR3 DNA reads as TGTGCCAGTAGTATTAACAGGGGGCTTAGCAATCAGCCCCAGCATTTT.

V gene TRBV20-1 combines with J gene TRBJ2-1, with 8 bases fitting TRBD2. V shed 3 bases and J 6 bases; nucleotides not matched to a gene: 10. Germline-derived CDR1 and CDR2 are DFQATT and SNEGSKA (reference sequence). The CDR3 spans 15 residues. CDR3 coding DNA: TGCAGTGCTAGTTGGGGCGAGGCGGGGGGCAATGAGCAGTTCTTC. The encoded protein is CSASWGEAGGNEQFF.

This clone occurred a few times. The rearrangement joins TRBV7-9 to TRBJ2-3; D is possibly TRBD2 (6 bases). This CDR3 has 16 residues. The V gene lost 5 bases and the J gene lost 0 bases, with 15 bases spanning the gap. Germline CDR1 is SEHNR and CDR2 is FQNEAQ (reference sequence). Here the CDR3 DNA reads TGTGCCAGCAGCGTCGGACTACTGTTTAGCACAGATACGCAGTATTTT. Its protein product is CASSVGLLFSTDTQYF.

Regarding this clone: Other DNA variants within this sample encode the same CDR3. The V gene is TRBV15, the J gene TRBJ1-5, with 7 nucleotides matching TRBD1. Trimming removed 0 bases from V and 7 bases from J; junction bases left unmatched: 18. The CDR3 extends over 19 amino acids. The germline gives CDR1 LNHNV, CDR2 YYDKDF (reference sequence). The CDR3 reads CATSRDRGRGATASQPQHF. The CDR3 DNA reads TGTGCCACCAGCAGAGATAGGGGGCGGGGGGCGACCGCCAGCCAGCCCCAGCATTTT.

This clone has more than one count but fewer than ten. The CDR3 spells CSVVGGNYGYTF. CDR3 DNA sequence: TGCAGCGTTGTAGGGGGCAACTATGGCTACACCTTC. This chain links TRBV29-1 with TRBJ1-2, with 7 positions matching TRBD1. The germline CDR1 and CDR2 sequences are SQVTM and ANQGSEA. After removal of 4 bases from V and 2 bases from J, the junction contained 1 base not matched to a gene. The CDR3 length is 12 residues.

This chain connects TRBV7-2 to TRBJ1-4; 7 bases are a match to TRBD1. Germline lookup yields CDR1 SGHTA and CDR2 FQGNSA. Losses at the gene ends were 0 bases for V and 3 bases for J; bases not matched to a gene: 4. The CDR3 has 16 residues. Written as DNA, the CDR3 is TGTGCCAGCAGCTTAGCATCGGGACAGCCTAATGAAAAACTGTTTTTT. Amino acid sequence: CASSLASGQPNEKLFF.

This chain uses TRBV7-9 with TRBJ1-2; weak D call: TRBD1 (6 bases). This CDR3 is 11 amino acids long. Germline V gives CDR1 SEHNR, CDR2 FQNEAQ (reference sequence). V was shortened by 6 bases and J by 7 bases, with 9 bases between the two germline ends. This CDR3 reads CASRQGFGYTF. The CDR3 nucleotides read TGTGCCAGCAGACAGGGTTTTGGCTACACCTTC.

V usage is TRBV6-5 and J usage is TRBJ1-5, with 8 bases identical to TRBD1. The CDR3 sequence is 15 residues long. V shed 2 bases and J 3 bases; nucleotides not matched to a gene: 3. The germline CDR1 and CDR2 sequences are MNHEY and SVGAGI. The CDR3 DNA is TGTGCCAGCAGTTACCGACAGGGGCCCAATCAGCCCCAGCATTTT. Translated: CASSYRQGPNQPQHF.

The chain combines TRBV5-4 with TRBJ2-5, with 7 bases matching TRBD1. There are 14 residues in the CDR3. After removal of 3 bases from V and 5 bases from J, the junction contained 7 bases not matched to a gene. The V gene's germline CDR1 is SGHNT and CDR2 YYREEE (reference sequence). CDR3 region: CASSSNRGVETQYF. CDR3 nucleotides: TGTGCCAGCAGCTCTAACAGGGGAGTGGAGACCCAGTACTTC.

This clone was observed a single time. The chain carries TRBV6-2 or TRBV6-3 and TRBJ2-1, with TRBD2 identical over 10 bases. The CDR3 is 15 amino acids. The J segment lost 8 bases and the V segment lost 6 bases, leaving 10 bases of the junction unmatched. The germline CDR1 and CDR2 sequences are MNHEY and SVGEGT. The CDR3 region is CASSPLAGVSHEQFF. The CDR3, as DNA: TGTGCCAGCAGCCCCCTAGCGGGAGTCTCCCATGAGCAGTTCTTC.

This chain links TRBV6-1 with TRBJ2-1; a possible D gene is TRBD2 (7 bases). CDR1 MNHNS and CDR2 SASEGT come from the germline V gene. V lost 1 base and J lost 10, with 14 bases in between. CDR3 length: 14 amino acids. CDR3: CASSEVGGHGEQFF. Written as DNA, the CDR3 is TGTGCCAGCAGTGAAGTCGGGGGGCACGGCGAGCAGTTCTTC.

This clone has a single count. J is TRBJ1-3 and V is TRBV9; 7 bases match TRBD1. The CDR3 is 15 residues long. The V and J ends lost 4 bases and 1 base, in that order; junction bases with no gene match: 5. The germline V gene encodes CDR1 SGDLS and CDR2 YYNGEE. The CDR3 DNA reads as TGTGCCAGCAGCTCGACAGGGTCGTCTGGAAACACCATATATTTT. Encoded protein: CASSSTGSSGNTIYF.

This clone was observed a few times. Other DNA sequences within the sample encode an identical CDR3. The chain recombines TRBV15 with TRBJ2-1; D is uncertain. Trimming took 0 bases from V and 1 from J, leaving 10 bases between them. Germline CDR1 and CDR2: LNHNV and YYDKDF (reference sequence). The CDR3 consists of 16 residues. Here the CDR3 DNA reads TGTGCCACCAGCAGAGATAAAACCGGTTCCTACAATGAGCAGTTCTTC. Its protein is CATSRDKTGSYNEQFF.

The rearrangement links TRBV5-6 to TRBJ1-6; tentative D call: TRBD1 (5 bases). Germline V CDR1 and CDR2: SGHDT, YYEEEE. Between the trimmed V and J ends, which lost 0 bases and 12 bases, there was a span of 10 bases. The length of the CDR3 is 13 residues. The CDR3 DNA reads as TGTGCCAGCAGCTTGGGCAGGGAGGTACCCCTCCACTTT. Translation: CASSLGREVPLHF.